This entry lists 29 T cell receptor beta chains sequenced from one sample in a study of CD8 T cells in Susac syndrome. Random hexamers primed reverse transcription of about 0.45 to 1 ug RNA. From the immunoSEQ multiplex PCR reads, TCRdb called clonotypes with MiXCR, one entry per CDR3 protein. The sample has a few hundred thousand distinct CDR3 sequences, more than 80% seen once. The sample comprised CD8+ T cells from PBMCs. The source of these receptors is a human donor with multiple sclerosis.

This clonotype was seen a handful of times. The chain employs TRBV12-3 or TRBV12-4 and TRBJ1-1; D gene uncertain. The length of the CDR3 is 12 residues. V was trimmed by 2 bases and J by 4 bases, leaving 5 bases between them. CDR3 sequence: CASSLLSTEAFF. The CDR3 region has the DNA TGTGCCAGCAGTTTACTCTCCACTGAAGCTTTCTTT.

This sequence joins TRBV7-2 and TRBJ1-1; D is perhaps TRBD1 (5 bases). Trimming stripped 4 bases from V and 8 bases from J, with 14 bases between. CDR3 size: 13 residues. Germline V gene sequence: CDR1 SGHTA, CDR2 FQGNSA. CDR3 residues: CASSSGPLGEAFF. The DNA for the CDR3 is TGTGCCAGCAGCTCGGGACCTCTGGGGGAAGCTTTCTTT. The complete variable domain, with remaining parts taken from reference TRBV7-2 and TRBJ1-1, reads GAGVSQSPSNKVTEKGKDVELRCDPISGHTALYWYRQSLGQGLEFLIYFQGNSAPDKSGLPSDRFSAERTGGSVSTLTIQRTQQEDSAVYLCASSSGPLGEAFFGQGTRLTVV.

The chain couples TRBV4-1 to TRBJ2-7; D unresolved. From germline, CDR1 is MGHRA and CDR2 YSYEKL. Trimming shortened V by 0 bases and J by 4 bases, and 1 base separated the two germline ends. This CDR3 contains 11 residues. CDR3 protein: CASSQEYEQYF. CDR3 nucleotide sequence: TGCGCCAGCAGCCAAGAATACGAGCAGTACTTC.

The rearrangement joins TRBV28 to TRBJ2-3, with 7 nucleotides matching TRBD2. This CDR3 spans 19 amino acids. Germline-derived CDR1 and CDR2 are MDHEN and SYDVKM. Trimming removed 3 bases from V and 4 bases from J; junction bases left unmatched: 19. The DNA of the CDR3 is TGTGCCAGCAGTTTCAGGCTAGCGGAAGCCGCTTACCAGGCAGATACGCAGTATTTT. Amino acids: CASSFRLAEAAYQADTQYF.

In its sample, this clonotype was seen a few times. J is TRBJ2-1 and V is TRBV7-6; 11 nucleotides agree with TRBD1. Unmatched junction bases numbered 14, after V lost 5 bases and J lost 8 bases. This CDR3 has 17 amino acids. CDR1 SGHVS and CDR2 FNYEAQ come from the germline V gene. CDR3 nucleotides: TGTGCCAGCAGCCCGAGACCCGGGACAGGGGGTGGGCATGAGCAGTTCTTC. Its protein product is CASSPRPGTGGGHEQFF.

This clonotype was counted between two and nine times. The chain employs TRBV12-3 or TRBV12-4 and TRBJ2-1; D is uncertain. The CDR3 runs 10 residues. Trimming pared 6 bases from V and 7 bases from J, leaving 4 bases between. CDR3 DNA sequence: TGTGCCAGCAGAGGAAATGAGCAGTTCTTC. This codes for CASRGNEQFF.

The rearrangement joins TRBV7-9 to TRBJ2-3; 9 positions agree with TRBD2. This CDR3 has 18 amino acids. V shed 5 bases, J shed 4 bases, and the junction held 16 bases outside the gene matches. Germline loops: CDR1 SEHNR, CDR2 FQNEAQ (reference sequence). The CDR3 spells CASSHLGGAGGPADTQYF. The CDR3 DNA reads TGTGCCAGCAGCCACCTCGGCGGGGCGGGGGGGCCTGCAGATACGCAGTATTTT.

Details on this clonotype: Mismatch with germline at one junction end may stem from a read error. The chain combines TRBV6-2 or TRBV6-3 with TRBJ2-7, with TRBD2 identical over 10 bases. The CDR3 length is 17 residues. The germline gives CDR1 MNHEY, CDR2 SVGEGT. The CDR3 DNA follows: TGTGCCAGCAGTTACTCCTCTAGCGGGAGTGTTTCTTACGAGCGGTACTTC. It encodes CASSYSSSGSVSYERYF.

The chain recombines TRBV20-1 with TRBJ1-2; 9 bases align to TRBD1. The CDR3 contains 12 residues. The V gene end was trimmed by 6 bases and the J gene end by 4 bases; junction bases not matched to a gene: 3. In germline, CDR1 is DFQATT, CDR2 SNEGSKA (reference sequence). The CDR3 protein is CSAEGQGYGYTF. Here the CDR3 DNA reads TGCAGTGCGGAGGGACAGGGCTATGGCTACACCTTC.

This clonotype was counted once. The CDR3 here is CASSPTGDPAYEQYF. CDR3 DNA sequence: TGCGCCAGCAGCCCGACAGGGGATCCGGCCTACGAGCAGTACTTC. The chain carries TRBV4-1 and TRBJ2-7; 8 positions match TRBD1. Per germline, CDR1 MGHRA and CDR2 YSYEKL. This CDR3 spans 15 amino acids. The junction had 7 bases not matched to a gene; V was cut back by 4 bases and J by 2 bases.

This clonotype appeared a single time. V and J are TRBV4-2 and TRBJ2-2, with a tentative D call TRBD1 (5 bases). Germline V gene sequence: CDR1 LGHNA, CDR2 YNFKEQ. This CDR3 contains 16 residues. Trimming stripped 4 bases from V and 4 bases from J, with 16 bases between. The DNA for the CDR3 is TGTGCCAGCAGCCCGAGACAGAACACCCCCACCGGGGAGCTGTTTTTT. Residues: CASSPRQNTPTGELFF.

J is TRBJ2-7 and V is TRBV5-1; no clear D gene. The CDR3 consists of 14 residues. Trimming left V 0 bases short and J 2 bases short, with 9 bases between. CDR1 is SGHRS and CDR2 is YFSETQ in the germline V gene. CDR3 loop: CASSLADGAYEQYF. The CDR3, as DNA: TGCGCCAGCAGCTTGGCCGACGGAGCCTACGAGCAGTACTTC.

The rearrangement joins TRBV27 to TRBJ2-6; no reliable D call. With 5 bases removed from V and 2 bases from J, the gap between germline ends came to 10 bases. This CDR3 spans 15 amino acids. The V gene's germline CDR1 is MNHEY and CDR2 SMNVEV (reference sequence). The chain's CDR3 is CASSLLFAGANVLTF. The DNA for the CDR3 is TGTGCCAGCAGTCTCCTATTTGCTGGGGCCAACGTCCTGACTTTC.

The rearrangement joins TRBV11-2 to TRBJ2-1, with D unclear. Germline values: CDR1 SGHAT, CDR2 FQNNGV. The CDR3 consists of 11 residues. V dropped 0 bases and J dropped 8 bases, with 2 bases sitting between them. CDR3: CASSLEHEQFF. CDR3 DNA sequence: TGTGCCAGCAGCTTAGAGCATGAGCAGTTCTTC.

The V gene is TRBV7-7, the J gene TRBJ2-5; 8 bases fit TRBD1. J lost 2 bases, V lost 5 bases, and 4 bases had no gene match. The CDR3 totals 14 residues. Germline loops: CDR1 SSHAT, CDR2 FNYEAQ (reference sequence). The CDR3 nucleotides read TGTGCCAGCAGCCTTTACAGGGGGCAAGAGACCCAGTACTTC. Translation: CASSLYRGQETQYF.

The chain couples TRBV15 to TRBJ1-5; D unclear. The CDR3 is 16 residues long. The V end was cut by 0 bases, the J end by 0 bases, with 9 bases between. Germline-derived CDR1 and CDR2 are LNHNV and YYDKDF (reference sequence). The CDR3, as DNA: TGTGCCACCAGCAGAGACACTTGGGGTAGCAATCAGCCCCAGCATTTT. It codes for CATSRDTWGSNQPQHF.

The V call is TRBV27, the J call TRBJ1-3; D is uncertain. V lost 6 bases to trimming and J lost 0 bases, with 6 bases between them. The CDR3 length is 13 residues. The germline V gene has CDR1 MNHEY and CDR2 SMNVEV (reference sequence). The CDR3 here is CASSLYSGNTIYF. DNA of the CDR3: TGTGCCAGCAGCCTTTACTCTGGAAACACCATATATTTT.

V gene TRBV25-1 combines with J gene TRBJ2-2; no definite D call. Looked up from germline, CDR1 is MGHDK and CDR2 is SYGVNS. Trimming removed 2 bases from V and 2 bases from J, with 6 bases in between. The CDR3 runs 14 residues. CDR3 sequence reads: CASSEQINTGELFF. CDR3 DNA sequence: TGTGCCAGCAGTGAACAGATTAACACCGGGGAGCTGTTTTTT.

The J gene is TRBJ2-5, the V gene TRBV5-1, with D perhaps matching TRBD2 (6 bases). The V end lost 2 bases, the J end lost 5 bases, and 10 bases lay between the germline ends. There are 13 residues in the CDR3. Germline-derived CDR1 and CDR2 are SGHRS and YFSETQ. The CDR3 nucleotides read TGCGCCAGCAGCTTAGGACTATGGGAGACCCAGTACTTC. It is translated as CASSLGLWETQYF.

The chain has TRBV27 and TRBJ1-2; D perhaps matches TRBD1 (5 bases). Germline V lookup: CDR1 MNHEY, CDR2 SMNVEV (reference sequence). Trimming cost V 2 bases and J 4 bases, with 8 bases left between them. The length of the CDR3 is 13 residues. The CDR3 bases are TGTGCCAGCAGTTTAGGACACGGCTATGGCTACACCTTC. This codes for CASSLGHGYGYTF.

CDR3 in amino acids: CSARGRTGAYEQYF. The CDR3 coding sequence is TGCAGTGCTAGAGGTAGGACAGGGGCCTACGAGCAGTACTTC. The J gene is TRBJ2-7, the V gene TRBV20-1, with 9 bases fitting TRBD1. CDR1 is DFQATT and CDR2 is SNEGSKA in the germline V gene (reference sequence). The CDR3 is 14 amino acids. V gave up 1 base and J gave up 2 bases; unmatched junction bases: 3.

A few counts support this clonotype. CDR3 sequence reads: CASSTRDSYEQYF. The CDR3 DNA reads as TGTGCCAGTAGTACCCGGGACAGCTACGAGCAGTACTTC. The J gene is TRBJ2-7, the V gene TRBV19; 7 positions match TRBD1. Germline V gene data show CDR1 as LNHDA and CDR2 as SQIVND (reference sequence). The CDR3 loop spans 13 amino acids. Trimming at V came to 4 bases and at J to 3 bases, leaving 3 bases not matched to a gene.

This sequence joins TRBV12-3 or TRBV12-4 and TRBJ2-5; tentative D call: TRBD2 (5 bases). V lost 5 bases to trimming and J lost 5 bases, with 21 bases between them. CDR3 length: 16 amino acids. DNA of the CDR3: TGTGCCAGCAGTCTCGTAGCGACTGGGAGTGATGAGACCCAGTACTTC. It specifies CASSLVATGSDETQYF.

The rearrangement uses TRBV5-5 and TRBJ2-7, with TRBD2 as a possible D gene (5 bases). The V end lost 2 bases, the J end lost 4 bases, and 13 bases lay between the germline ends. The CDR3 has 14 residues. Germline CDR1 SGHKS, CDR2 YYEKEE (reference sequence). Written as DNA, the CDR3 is TGTGCCAGCAGCTTTTTCGGGGTGACGTACGAGCAGTACTTC. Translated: CASSFFGVTYEQYF.

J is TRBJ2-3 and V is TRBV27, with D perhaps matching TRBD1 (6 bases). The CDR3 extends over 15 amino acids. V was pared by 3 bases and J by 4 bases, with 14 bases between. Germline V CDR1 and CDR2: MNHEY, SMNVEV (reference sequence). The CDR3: CASSLNREGADTQYF. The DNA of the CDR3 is TGTGCCAGCAGTTTGAACAGGGAAGGGGCAGATACGCAGTATTTT.

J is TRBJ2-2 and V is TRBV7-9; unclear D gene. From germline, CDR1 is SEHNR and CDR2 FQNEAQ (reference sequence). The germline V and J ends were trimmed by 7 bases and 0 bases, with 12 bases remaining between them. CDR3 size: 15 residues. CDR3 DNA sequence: TGTGCCAGCATCCCCCTGGGTTCGAACACCGGGGAGCTGTTTTTT. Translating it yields CASIPLGSNTGELFF. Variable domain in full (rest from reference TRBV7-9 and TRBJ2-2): DTGVSQNPRHKITKRGQNVTFRCDPISEHNRLYWYRQTLGQGPEFLTYFQNEAQLEKSRLLSDRFSAERPKGSFSTLEIQRTEQGDSAMYLCASIPLGSNTGELFFGEGSRLTVL.

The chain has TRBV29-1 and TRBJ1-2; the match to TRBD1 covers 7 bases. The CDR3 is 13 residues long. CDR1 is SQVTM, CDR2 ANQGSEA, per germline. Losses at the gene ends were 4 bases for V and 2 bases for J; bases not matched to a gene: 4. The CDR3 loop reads CSVVQGRNYGYTF. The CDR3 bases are TGCAGCGTTGTACAGGGGCGCAACTATGGCTACACCTTC.

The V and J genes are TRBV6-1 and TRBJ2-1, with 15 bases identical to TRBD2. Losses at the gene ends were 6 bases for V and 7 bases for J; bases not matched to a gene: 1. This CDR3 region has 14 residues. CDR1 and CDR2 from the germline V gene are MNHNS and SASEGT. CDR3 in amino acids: CASRGLAGGNEQFF. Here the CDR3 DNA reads TGTGCCAGCAGGGGACTAGCGGGGGGTAATGAGCAGTTCTTC.

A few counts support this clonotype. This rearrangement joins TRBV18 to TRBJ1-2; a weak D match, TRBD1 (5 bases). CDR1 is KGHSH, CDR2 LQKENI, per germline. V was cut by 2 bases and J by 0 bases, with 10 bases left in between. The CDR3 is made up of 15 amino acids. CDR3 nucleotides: TGTGCCAGCTCACCAGGGGACTCCTCTAACTATGGCTACACCTTC. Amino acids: CASSPGDSSNYGYTF.